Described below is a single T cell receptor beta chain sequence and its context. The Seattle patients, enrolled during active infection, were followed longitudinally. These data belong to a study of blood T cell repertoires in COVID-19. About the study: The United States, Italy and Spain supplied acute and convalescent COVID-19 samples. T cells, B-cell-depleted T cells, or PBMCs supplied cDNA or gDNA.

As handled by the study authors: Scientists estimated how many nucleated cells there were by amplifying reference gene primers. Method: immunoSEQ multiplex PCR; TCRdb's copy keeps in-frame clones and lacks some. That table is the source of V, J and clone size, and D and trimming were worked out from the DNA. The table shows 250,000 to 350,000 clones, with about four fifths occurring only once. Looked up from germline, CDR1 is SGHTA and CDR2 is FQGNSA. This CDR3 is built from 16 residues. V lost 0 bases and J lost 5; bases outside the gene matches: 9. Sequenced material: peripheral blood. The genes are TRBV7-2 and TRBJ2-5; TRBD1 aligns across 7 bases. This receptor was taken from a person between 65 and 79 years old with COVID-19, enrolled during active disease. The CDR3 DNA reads TGTGCCAGCAGCTTAGCAGGGGGCGGCGTCGGCGAGACCCAGTACTTC. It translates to CASSLAGGGVGETQYF.